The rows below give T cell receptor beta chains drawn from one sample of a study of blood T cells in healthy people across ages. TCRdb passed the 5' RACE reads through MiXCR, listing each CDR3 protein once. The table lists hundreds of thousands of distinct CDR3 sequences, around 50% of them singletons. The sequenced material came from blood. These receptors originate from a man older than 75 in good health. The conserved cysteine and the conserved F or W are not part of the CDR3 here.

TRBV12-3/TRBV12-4,ASGGRNTDTQY
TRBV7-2,ASSLLGQMNSEAF
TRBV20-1,SAGQDPSTDTQY
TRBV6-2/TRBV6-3,ASSIGVREQY
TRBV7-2,ASSFRLTETQY
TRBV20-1,SASQTGQPQH
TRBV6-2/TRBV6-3,ASGERTSGSNRPASEQY
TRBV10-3,AISESPGVPDTQY
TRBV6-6,ASSTARDRAQETQY
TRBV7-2,ASRLGRLSSYNEQF
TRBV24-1,ATSRRTSGSTDTQY
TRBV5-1,ASSLAPGQPEAF
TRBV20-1,SAPPGPLGTQY
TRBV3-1,ASSLRTGEIDEQF
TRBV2,ASHLTLEPLY
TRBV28,ASKKGGRAFQEQF
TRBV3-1,ASSPGQAGGYT
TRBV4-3,VSSQEAARRYNEQF
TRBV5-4,ASSLSSNSYNEQF
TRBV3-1,ASSQSSSVTEAF
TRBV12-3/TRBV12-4,ASSIGGGIKDEQY
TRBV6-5,ASSYGAGVFHEQF
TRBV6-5,ASRITGTGKNVQY
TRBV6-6,ASSYARENSPLH
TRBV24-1,ASAGAGTNEQF
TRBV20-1,SGREGGAYEQY
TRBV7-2,ASSAGPNNEQF
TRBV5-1,ASSLVGSGRDEQF
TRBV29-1,SVRGGGRGTDTQY
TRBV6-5,ASSDTRVSYGYT
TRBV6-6,ASSLAGRTDTQY
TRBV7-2,ASSLGGGGDYT
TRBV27,ASSLRRYGYEQY
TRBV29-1,SALVATNEKLF
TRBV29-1,SVEGTGTEETQY
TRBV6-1,ASSQDVYGAF
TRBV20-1,SAPSRGGYTDTQY
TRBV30,AWTGVSRDTQY
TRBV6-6,ASSYGESRSSYEQY
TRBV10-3,AISESGDRNTEAF
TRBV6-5,ASSYRESSYEQY
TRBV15,ATSIGVSTSSYNSPLH